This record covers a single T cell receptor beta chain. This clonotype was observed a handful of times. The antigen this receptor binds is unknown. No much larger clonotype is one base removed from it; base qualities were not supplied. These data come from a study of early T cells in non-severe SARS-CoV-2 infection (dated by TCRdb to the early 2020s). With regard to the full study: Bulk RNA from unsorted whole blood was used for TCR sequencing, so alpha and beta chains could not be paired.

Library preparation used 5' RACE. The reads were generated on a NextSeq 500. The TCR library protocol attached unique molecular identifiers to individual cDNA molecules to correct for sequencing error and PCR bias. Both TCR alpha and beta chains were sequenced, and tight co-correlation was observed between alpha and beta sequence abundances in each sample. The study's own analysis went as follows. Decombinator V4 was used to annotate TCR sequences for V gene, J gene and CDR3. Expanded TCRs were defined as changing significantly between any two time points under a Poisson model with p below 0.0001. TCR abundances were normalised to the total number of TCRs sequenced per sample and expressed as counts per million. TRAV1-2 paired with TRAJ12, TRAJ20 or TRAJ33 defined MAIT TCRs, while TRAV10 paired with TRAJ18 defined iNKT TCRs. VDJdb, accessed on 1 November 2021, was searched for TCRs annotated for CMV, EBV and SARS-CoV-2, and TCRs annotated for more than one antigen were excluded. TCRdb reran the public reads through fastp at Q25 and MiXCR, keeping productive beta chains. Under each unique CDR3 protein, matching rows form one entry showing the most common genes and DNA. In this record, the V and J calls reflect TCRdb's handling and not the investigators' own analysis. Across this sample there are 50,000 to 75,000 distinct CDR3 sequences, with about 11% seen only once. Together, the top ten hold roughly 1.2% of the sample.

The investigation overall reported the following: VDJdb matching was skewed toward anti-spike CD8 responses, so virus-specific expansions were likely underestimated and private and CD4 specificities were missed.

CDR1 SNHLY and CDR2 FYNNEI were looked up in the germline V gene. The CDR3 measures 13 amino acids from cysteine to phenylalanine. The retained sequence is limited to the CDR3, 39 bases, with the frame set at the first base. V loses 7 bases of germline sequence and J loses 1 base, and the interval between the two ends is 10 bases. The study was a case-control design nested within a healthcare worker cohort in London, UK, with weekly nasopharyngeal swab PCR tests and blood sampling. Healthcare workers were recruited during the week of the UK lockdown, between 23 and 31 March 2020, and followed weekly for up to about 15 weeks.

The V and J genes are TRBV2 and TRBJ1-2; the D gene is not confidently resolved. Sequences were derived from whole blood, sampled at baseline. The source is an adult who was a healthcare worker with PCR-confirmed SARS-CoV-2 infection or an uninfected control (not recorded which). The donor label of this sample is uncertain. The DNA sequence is TGTGCCAGCATCCCCGACCATAACTATGGCTACACCTTC. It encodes CASIPDHNYGYTF. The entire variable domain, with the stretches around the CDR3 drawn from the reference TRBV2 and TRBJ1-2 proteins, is EPEVTQTPSHQVTQMGQEVILRCVPISNHLYFYWYRQILGQKVEFLVSFYNNEISEKSEIFDDQFSVERPDGSNFTLKIRSTKLEDSAMYFCASIPDHNYGYTFGSGTRLTVV.